The rows below give T cell receptor beta chains drawn from one sample of a study of T cell repertoires in cytomegalovirus infection. TCRdb fed the reads into MiXCR, producing one record per CDR3 protein. The sample has 110,000 or so distinct CDR3 sequences, 30% seen once. Their antigens remain unidentified. The source was CD8+ T cells from cultured PBMCs, collected from culture after CMV antigen stimulation. These TCRs come from a human donor in good health (CMV status not recorded). Some clones in this sample may be carry-over from other donors' samples. Both conserved end residues are part of each CDR3. A D gene is named only where the DNA matches it firmly. Size is stated for part of the rows, as once, few or many counts, or as a class when the clone is expanded.

D gene: -; CDR3 length: 12; J gene: TRBJ2-3; clone size: few; V gene: TRBV6-6; CDR3 DNA: TGTGCCAGCAGTTACTCAGAAGATACGCAGTATTTT; CDR3 protein: CASSYSEDTQYF
D gene: -; CDR3 length: 13; J gene: TRBJ1-2; clone size: few; V gene: TRBV19; CDR3 DNA: TGTGCCAGTAGTATAGGACGGGACTATGGCTACACCTTC; CDR3 protein: CASSIGRDYGYTF
D gene: -; CDR3 length: 15; J gene: TRBJ1-2; clone size: -; V gene: TRBV7-3; CDR3 DNA: TGTGCCAGCAGCTCTAACACGAGGCCCTACTATGGCTACACCTTC; CDR3 protein: CASSSNTRPYYGYTF
D gene: -; CDR3 length: 15; J gene: TRBJ1-5; clone size: -; V gene: TRBV7-8; CDR3 DNA: TGTGCCAGCAGCGGAGCGGGGGGTAGCAATCAGCCCCAGCATTTT; CDR3 protein: CASSGAGGSNQPQHF
D gene: -; CDR3 length: 15; J gene: TRBJ2-1; clone size: -; V gene: TRBV6-2/TRBV6-3; CDR3 DNA: TGTGCCAGCACAAACGTAGGTGGCTCCTACAATGAGCAGTTCTTC; CDR3 protein: CASTNVGGSYNEQFF
D gene: -; CDR3 length: 17; J gene: TRBJ1-1; clone size: many; V gene: TRBV28; CDR3 DNA: TGTGCCAGCAGTTTATTACAGGAGAGGGCACGGAACACTGAAGCTTTCTTT; CDR3 protein: CASSLLQERARNTEAFF
D gene: -; CDR3 length: 15; J gene: TRBJ2-1; clone size: few; V gene: TRBV6-1; CDR3 DNA: TGTGCCATCGGGGCGGTGGGGTTACAATACAATGAGCAGTTCTTC; CDR3 protein: CAIGAVGLQYNEQFF
D gene: -; CDR3 length: 16; J gene: TRBJ2-7; clone size: -; V gene: TRBV11-2; CDR3 DNA: TGTGCCAGCAGCTCCCGCCCGGGGGGCGCCGGGAACGAGCAGTACTTC; CDR3 protein: CASSSRPGGAGNEQYF
D gene: TRBD1; CDR3 length: 17; J gene: TRBJ1-2; clone size: few; V gene: TRBV4-3; CDR3 DNA: TGCGCCAGCAGCCAGGACGGGACAGGGGGTGACAACTATGGCTACACCTTC; CDR3 protein: CASSQDGTGGDNYGYTF
D gene: -; CDR3 length: 16; J gene: TRBJ2-1; clone size: -; V gene: TRBV2; CDR3 DNA: TGTGCCAGCACCTCTATAAACAGGGACCCCTACAATGAGCAGTTCTTC; CDR3 protein: CASTSINRDPYNEQFF
D gene: TRBD2; CDR3 length: 14; J gene: TRBJ2-3; clone size: few; V gene: TRBV28; CDR3 DNA: TGTGCCAGCAGTTTGGATGGGGGGGTAGATACGCAGTATTTT; CDR3 protein: CASSLDGGVDTQYF
D gene: -; CDR3 length: 15; J gene: TRBJ2-5; clone size: -; V gene: TRBV7-6; CDR3 DNA: TGTGCCAGCAGCTTAGGGTTTGAGGGGCAAGCGACCCAGTACTTC; CDR3 protein: CASSLGFEGQATQYF
D gene: -; CDR3 length: 15; J gene: TRBJ1-6; clone size: once; V gene: TRBV27; CDR3 DNA: TGTGCCAGCAGTTTATCGCCGGGGTTTGGGTCACCCCACCACTTT; CDR3 protein: CASSLSPGFGSPHHF
D gene: -; CDR3 length: 15; J gene: TRBJ2-7; clone size: few; V gene: TRBV7-9; CDR3 DNA: TGTGCCAGCAGCCAATCGTCTAGCTTACTCTACGAGCAGTACTTC; CDR3 protein: CASSQSSSLLYEQYF
D gene: -; CDR3 length: 15; J gene: TRBJ2-7; clone size: once; V gene: TRBV9; CDR3 DNA: TGTGCCAGCAGCGTAGAGTCCCAGAACGCCCACGAGCAGTACTTC; CDR3 protein: CASSVESQNAHEQYF
D gene: -; CDR3 length: 15; J gene: TRBJ1-6; clone size: -; V gene: TRBV7-2; CDR3 DNA: TGTGCCAGCAGCCGCGCCGGACGGGTAAATTCACCCCTCCACTTT; CDR3 protein: CASSRAGRVNSPLHF
D gene: -; CDR3 length: 18; J gene: TRBJ1-5; clone size: -; V gene: TRBV6-6; CDR3 DNA: TGTGCCAGCAGTTACCCCCCGGTGGGGGCCGGTTACAATCAGCCCCAGCATTTT; CDR3 protein: CASSYPPVGAGYNQPQHF
D gene: -; CDR3 length: 13; J gene: TRBJ2-5; clone size: -; V gene: TRBV4-3; CDR3 DNA: TGCGCCAGCAGCCAAGATAGGGAGGAGGCCCAGTACTTC; CDR3 protein: CASSQDREEAQYF
D gene: -; CDR3 length: 17; J gene: TRBJ2-1; clone size: many; V gene: TRBV7-6; CDR3 DNA: TGTGCCAGCAGCCAATATGTAGAAGGGGGGCCGAACAATGAGCAGTTCTTC; CDR3 protein: CASSQYVEGGPNNEQFF
D gene: TRBD1; CDR3 length: 12; J gene: TRBJ1-2; clone size: -; V gene: TRBV6-1; CDR3 DNA: TGTGCCACCAGGACAGGCTACTATGGCTACACCTTC; CDR3 protein: CATRTGYYGYTF
D gene: -; CDR3 length: 15; J gene: TRBJ2-2; clone size: -; V gene: TRBV11-2; CDR3 DNA: TGTGCCAGCAGCTTAGACAGTTATGGAACCGGGGAGCTGTTTTTT; CDR3 protein: CASSLDSYGTGELFF
D gene: -; CDR3 length: 16; J gene: TRBJ2-1; clone size: many; V gene: TRBV10-3; CDR3 DNA: TGTGCCATCAGTGAGTCCCGGGGTAGCACCTACAATGAGCAGTTCTTC; CDR3 protein: CAISESRGSTYNEQFF
D gene: -; CDR3 length: 14; J gene: TRBJ2-1; clone size: -; V gene: TRBV25-1; CDR3 DNA: TGTGCCAGCAGCGCCGACAGCTCCTACAATGAGCAGTTCTTC; CDR3 protein: CASSADSSYNEQFF
D gene: -; CDR3 length: 16; J gene: TRBJ2-2; clone size: -; V gene: TRBV10-2; CDR3 DNA: TGCGCCAGCAGTTCGACGACAGGGATGGAGACCGGGGGGCTGTTTTTT; CDR3 protein: CASSSTTGMETGGLFF
D gene: -; CDR3 length: 14; J gene: TRBJ2-3; clone size: -; V gene: TRBV19; CDR3 DNA: TGTGCCAGTAGTATGTCCAGGGTCACAGATACGCAGTATTTT; CDR3 protein: CASSMSRVTDTQYF
D gene: TRBD2; CDR3 length: 15; J gene: TRBJ2-7; clone size: -; V gene: TRBV29-1; CDR3 DNA: TGCAGCGTTGAAGGAAGGACTAGCGGATCCTACGAGCAGTACTTC; CDR3 protein: CSVEGRTSGSYEQYF
D gene: -; CDR3 length: 15; J gene: TRBJ2-3; clone size: few; V gene: TRBV4-1; CDR3 DNA: TGCGCCAGCAGCCAAGTTGCACAGGGTCCGGGAGCGCAGTATTTT; CDR3 protein: CASSQVAQGPGAQYF
D gene: TRBD2; CDR3 length: 16; J gene: TRBJ2-5; clone size: few; V gene: TRBV4-1; CDR3 DNA: TGCGCCAGCAGCCAAGATGCCGGACTAGGACGAGAGACCCAGTACTTC; CDR3 protein: CASSQDAGLGRETQYF
D gene: -; CDR3 length: 16; J gene: TRBJ1-4; clone size: -; V gene: TRBV4-1; CDR3 DNA: TGCGCCAGCAGCCAATACACGGGGAATGATGGACAAAAACTGTTTTTT; CDR3 protein: CASSQYTGNDGQKLFF
D gene: -; CDR3 length: 15; J gene: TRBJ1-5; clone size: -; V gene: TRBV6-2/TRBV6-3; CDR3 DNA: TGTGCCAGCAATTTCTATCCGGGGTCAAATCAGCCCCAGCATTTT; CDR3 protein: CASNFYPGSNQPQHF
D gene: TRBD1; CDR3 length: 14; J gene: TRBJ1-6; clone size: many; V gene: TRBV27; CDR3 DNA: TGTGCCAGCGGAGAAGGGGGCGCGAATTCACCCCTCCACTTT; CDR3 protein: CASGEGGANSPLHF
D gene: TRBD1; CDR3 length: 14; J gene: TRBJ2-7; clone size: -; V gene: TRBV5-6; CDR3 DNA: TGTGCCAGCAGCTGGCGGCAGGGGGCCTACGAGCAGTACTTC; CDR3 protein: CASSWRQGAYEQYF